This T cell receptor (beta chain) was identified during a study of cytomegalovirus exposure and HLA in healthy donors. Details on this clone: Antigen: not known.

Study-level findings and limits: Rarity characterized most TCR sequences, yet some public TCRs appeared in many donors.

This table comes from immunoSEQ multiplex PCR, and its TCRdb copy is limited to in-frame clones, with some not included. The sample contains fewer than 300,000 clones, around nine tenths of which appear only once. The trim removed 0 bases at V and 9 bases at J, leaving 9 bases unmatched. Germline CDR1 LGHNA, CDR2 YSLEER. The CDR3 has 16 amino acids. V usage is TRBV4-3 and J usage is TRBJ2-1, with TRBD2 matching over 9 bases. Input material: PBMCs. The sequence was collected from a young woman in good health and CMV-seronegative. DNA of the CDR3: TGCGCCAGCAGCCAAGATGCGGGAGGGACTTTCGTTGAGCAGTTCTTC. Its protein product is CASSQDAGGTFVEQFF.